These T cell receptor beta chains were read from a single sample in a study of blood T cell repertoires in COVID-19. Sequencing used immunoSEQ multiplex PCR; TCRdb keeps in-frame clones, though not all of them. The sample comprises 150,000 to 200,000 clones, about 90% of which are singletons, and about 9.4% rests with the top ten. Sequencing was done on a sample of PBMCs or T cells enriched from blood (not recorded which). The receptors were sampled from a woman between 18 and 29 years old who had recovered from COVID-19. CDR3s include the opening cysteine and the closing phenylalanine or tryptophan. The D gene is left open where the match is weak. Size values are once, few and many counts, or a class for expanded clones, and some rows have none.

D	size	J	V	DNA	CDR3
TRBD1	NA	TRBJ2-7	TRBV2	TGTGCCAGCAGAGCTCGCCGGGACAGGGAGGATGAGCAGTACTTC	CASRARRDREDEQYF
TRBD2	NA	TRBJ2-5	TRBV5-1	TGCGCCAGCAGCTCCCCTCTAGCGGGGGGGCCAGAGACCCAGTACTTC	CASSSPLAGGPETQYF
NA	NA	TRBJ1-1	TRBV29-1	TGCAGCGTCCGGGAGTACACTGAAGCTTTCTTT	CSVREYTEAFF
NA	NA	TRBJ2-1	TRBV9	TGTGCCAGCAGCCCGAGAAGGGTCGTACAGGGATACAATGAGCAGTTCTTC	CASSPRRVVQGYNEQFF
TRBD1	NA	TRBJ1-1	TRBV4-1	TGCGCCAGCAGCCAAGAAAGGACAGGGTTTTTATCTGAAGCTTTCTTT	CASSQERTGFLSEAFF
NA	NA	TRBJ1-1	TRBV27	TGTGCCAGCAGTCGAGCGGGGAACACTGAAGCTTTCTTT	CASSRAGNTEAFF
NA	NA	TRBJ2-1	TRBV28	TGTGCCAGCAGTTTAGGACGGGGGTGGGATGAGCAGTTCTTC	CASSLGRGWDEQFF
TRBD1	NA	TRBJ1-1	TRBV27	TGTGCCAGCAGTTTACACGGACAGGGTGGGAACACTGAAGCTTTCTTT	CASSLHGQGGNTEAFF
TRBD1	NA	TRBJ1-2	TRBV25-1	TGTGCCAGCAGTGAATATAGCCCCGGGACAGGTAGGGGCTACACCTTC	CASSEYSPGTGRGYTF
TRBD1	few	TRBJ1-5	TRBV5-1	TGCGCCAGCAGCTTGGGCGACCTCGCAGGGGGGCCCCAGCATTTT	CASSLGDLAGGPQHF
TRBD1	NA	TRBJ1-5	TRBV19	TGTGCCAGTAGCTCACGGACAGGGGAGCCCCAGCATTTT	CASSSRTGEPQHF
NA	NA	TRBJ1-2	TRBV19	TGTGCCAGTAGTATAGATATTATCCAGGGTGGCTACACCTTC	CASSIDIIQGGYTF
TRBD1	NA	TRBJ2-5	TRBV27	TGTGCCGGCTACCCCCAGGGGGCAGGGGAGACCCAGTACTTC	CAGYPQGAGETQYF
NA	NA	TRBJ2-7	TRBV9	TGTGCCAGCAGCGTCAGGGAAACCTACGAGCAGTACTTC	CASSVRETYEQYF
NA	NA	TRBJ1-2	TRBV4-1	TGCGCCAGCAGCCAGGGAGACCAGACCATAGCTAACTATGGCTACACCTTC	CASSQGDQTIANYGYTF
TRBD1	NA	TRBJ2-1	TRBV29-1	TGCAGCGTTCCCGAGGGACAGGGCGTGGGGGGGCAGTTCTTC	CSVPEGQGVGGQFF
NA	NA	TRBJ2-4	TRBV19	TGTGCCAGTAGCATACAGGGTCTGACCAAAAACATTCAGTACTTC	CASSIQGLTKNIQYF
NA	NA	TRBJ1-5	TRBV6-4	TGTGCCAGCAGCGAGGGTCCTGGTCAGCCCCAGCATTTT	CASSEGPGQPQHF
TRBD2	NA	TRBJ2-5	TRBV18	TGTGCCAGCTCAACGGGACTAGCGGGAGGCACAGAGACCCAGTACTTC	CASSTGLAGGTETQYF
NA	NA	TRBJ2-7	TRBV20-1	TGCAGTGCTAGAGTATACGAGCAGTACTTC	CSARVYEQYF
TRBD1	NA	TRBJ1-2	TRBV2	TGTGCCAGCAGTGAATGGGGACAGGGTACGGGAGGCTACACCTTC	CASSEWGQGTGGYTF
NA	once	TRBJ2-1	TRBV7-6	TGTGCCAGCAGCTTACTAGCCGCGAACTCCTACAATGAGCAGTTCTTC	CASSLLAANSYNEQFF
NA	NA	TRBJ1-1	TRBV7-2	TGTGCCAGCAATAAGCCAGGGTACGCTGAAGCTTTCTTT	CASNKPGYAEAFF
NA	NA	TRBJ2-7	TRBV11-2	TGTGCCAGCAGTTTGGCGACAGCCTACGAGCAGTACTTC	CASSLATAYEQYF
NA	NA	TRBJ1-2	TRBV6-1	TGTGCCAGCAGTGAAGGGGCCGCGGGTGACTATGGCTACACCTTC	CASSEGAAGDYGYTF
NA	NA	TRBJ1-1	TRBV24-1	TGTGCCACCAGTGGCCCCCTGGGGGGGGGTCCGACTGAAGCTTTCTTT	CATSGPLGGGPTEAFF
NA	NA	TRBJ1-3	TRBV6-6	TGTGCCAGCAGTCCCACCCCGGACAAGGGCAACCAAATCTCTGGAAACACCATATATTTT	CASSPTPDKGNQISGNTIYF
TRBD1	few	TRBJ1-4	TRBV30	TGTGCCTGGAGTGTTACAGGGGCGGAAAAACTGTTTTTT	CAWSVTGAEKLFF
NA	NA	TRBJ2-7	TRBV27	TGTGCCAGCAGTTGGGCCCTCGATTACGAGCAGTACTTC	CASSWALDYEQYF
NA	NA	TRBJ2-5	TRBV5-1	TGCGCCAGCAGCCCGTTGGTGTACAGCCCGTACCAAGAGACCCAGTACTTC	CASSPLVYSPYQETQYF